The 8 T cell receptor beta chains listed next were all sequenced from one sample in a study of OX40 agonist ivuxolimab in advanced cancers. Sequenced by immunoSEQ multiplex PCR; TCRdb stores in-frame clones only, minus some. The sample records roughly 89,000 clones, about nine tenths being singletons. The sample consisted of CD4+ or CD8+ T cells sorted from blood, taken in a trial of the OX40 agonist ivuxolimab. The receptors stem from an adult with an advanced solid tumor such as melanoma, head and neck, liver or kidney cancer.

This chain joins TRBV6-6 and TRBJ2-5, with D possibly TRBD2 on 6 matching bases. V was trimmed by 0 bases and J by 7 bases, leaving 15 bases between them. Per the germline V gene, CDR1 is MNHNY and CDR2 is SVGAGI (reference sequence). CDR3 length equals 15 residues. Here the CDR3 reads CASSYSGGGEATQYF. In DNA form, the CDR3 reads TGTGCCAGCAGTTACTCGGGAGGCGGTGAGGCGACCCAGTACTTC.

In DNA form, the CDR3 reads TGTGCCAGTATTGATAGCGCGGGCCATGAGCAGTTCTTC. This translates into CASIDSAGHEQFF. The V and J genes are TRBV19 and TRBJ2-1, with a weak D call TRBD2 (5 bases). Germline lookup yields CDR1 LNHDA and CDR2 SQIVND (reference sequence). This CDR3 is built from 13 residues. Trimming took off 7 bases at V and 8 bases at J, with 15 bases between the two ends.

This chain joins TRBV28 and TRBJ1-4, with D hard to call. Germline V gene data show CDR1 as MDHEN and CDR2 as SYDVKM. Trimming pared 6 bases from V and 4 bases from J, leaving 6 bases between. The CDR3 has 12 amino acids. Here the CDR3 DNA reads TGTGCCAGCAGGCGGCTTAATGAAAAACTGTTTTTT. It is translated as CASRRLNEKLFF.

The chain combines TRBV7-4 with TRBJ1-3; D is uncertain. Germline assignment: CDR1 SGHVT and CDR2 SQSDAQ. The V and J ends lost 3 bases and 3 bases respectively, with 15 bases between them. The CDR3 loop spans 16 amino acids. CDR3 amino acids: CASSFRHPPVGNTIYF. In DNA form, the CDR3 reads TGTGCCAGCAGCTTCCGGCACCCGCCTGTTGGAAACACCATATATTTT.

This chain connects TRBV10-1 to TRBJ1-2; D is unresolved. The CDR3 consists of 13 residues. V was cut by 0 bases and J by 6 bases, with 8 bases left in between. The germline gives CDR1 WNHNN, CDR2 SYGVQD (reference sequence). CDR3 coding DNA: TGCGCCAGCAGTGAGTCCCGGGTAGATGGCTACACCTTC. Protein sequence: CASSESRVDGYTF.

In the case of this clone: Its ends do not fully match the called genes, so a read error is possible. The CDR3 DNA follows: TGTGCCAGCAGCATATCCGGGACTAGAGGCTACCAGCAGTACTTC. Translating it yields CASSISGTRGYQQYF. This chain links TRBV13 with TRBJ2-7; 8 nucleotides line up with TRBD2. Germline assignment: CDR1 PRHDT and CDR2 FYEKMQ (reference sequence). There are 15 residues in the CDR3.

The genes are TRBV19 and TRBJ2-7; 8 bases line up with TRBD2. Trimming removed 7 bases from V and 6 bases from J; junction bases left unmatched: 11. Looked up from germline, CDR1 is LNHDA and CDR2 is SQIVND (reference sequence). The CDR3 is 14 amino acids. CDR3 region: CASTPGGGRSEQYF. In DNA form, the CDR3 reads TGTGCCAGTACCCCGGGGGGGGGACGTAGCGAGCAGTACTTC.

The V gene is TRBV19, the J gene TRBJ1-4; D unresolved. Germline V gives CDR1 LNHDA, CDR2 SQIVND (reference sequence). CDR3 length equals 15 residues. With 1 base removed from V and 0 bases from J, the gap between germline ends came to 6 bases. The CDR3 nucleotides read TGTGCCAGTAGTATAGGACACGCAACTAATGAAAAACTGTTTTTT. It codes for CASSIGHATNEKLFF.